These 11 T cell receptor beta chains share one sample of origin, sequenced in a study of T cell responses to AZD1222 COVID-19 vaccine. The repertoire was sequenced with immunoSEQ multiplex PCR; TCRdb's copy has only in-frame clones and lacks some. The data contain tens of thousands of clones, roughly four fifths of them singletons. This specimen consisted of peripheral blood, obtained 28 days after the second AZD1222 dose. All receptors derive from an adult who received the AZD1222 COVID-19 vaccine.

The CDR3 DNA is TGTGCCAGCAGCTTAAATTACGCATCCGAGCAGTACTTC. Encoded protein: CASSLNYASEQYF. This chain connects TRBV7-6 to TRBJ2-7; D is undetermined. Germline V gives CDR1 SGHVS, CDR2 FNYEAQ. Trimming removed 2 bases from V and 6 bases from J, with 11 bases in between. The CDR3 totals 13 residues.

This chain connects TRBV7-2 to TRBJ2-2; D could derive from TRBD1 or TRBD2 (6 bases each). CDR3 length: 16 amino acids. Germline CDR1 is SGHTA and CDR2 is FQGNSA. The V end was cut by 5 bases, the J end by 4 bases, with 17 bases between. The chain's CDR3 is CASSLRGGGGTGELFF. In DNA form, the CDR3 reads TGTGCCAGCAGCCTAAGAGGGGGAGGAGGCACCGGGGAGCTGTTTTTT.

The rearrangement links TRBV11-2 to TRBJ1-5; D not certain. CDR1 is SGHAT and CDR2 is FQNNGV in the germline V gene. Trimming took off 5 bases at V and 9 bases at J, with 11 bases between the two ends. The CDR3 covers 12 residues. Written as DNA, the CDR3 is TGTGCCAGCAGCCCCACGAACGGGCCCCAGCATTTT. This codes for CASSPTNGPQHF.

The V call is TRBV30, the J call TRBJ2-1; D remains ambiguous. This CDR3 spans 11 amino acids. Germline V gene sequence: CDR1 GTSNPN, CDR2 SVGIG (reference sequence). Between the trimmed V and J ends, which lost 0 bases and 8 bases, there was a span of 5 bases. The CDR3 DNA reads TGTGCCTGGAGTGTAATGGATGAGCAGTTCTTC. Translation gives CAWSVMDEQFF.

The V and J genes are TRBV28 and TRBJ1-4; perhaps TRBD1 as D (5 bases). The CDR3 runs 13 residues. Germline lookup yields CDR1 MDHEN and CDR2 SYDVKM. V gave up 1 base and J gave up 8 bases, with 8 bases separating them. The CDR3 protein is CASSLYGGEKLFF. CDR3 DNA: TGTGCCAGCAGTTTATATGGGGGGGAAAAACTGTTTTTT.

V and J are TRBV6-4 and TRBJ2-2, with 7 bases lining up with TRBD2. The CDR3 loop spans 13 amino acids. Trimming at V came to 6 bases and at J to 6 bases, leaving 4 bases not matched to a gene. Germline assignment: CDR1 MRHNA and CDR2 SNTAGT. CDR3 sequence (DNA): TGTGCCAGCAGCCTAAGCGGGGCCGGGGAGCTGTTTTTT. Translated: CASSLSGAGELFF.

This chain connects TRBV27 to TRBJ2-3, with a weak D call TRBD2 (5 bases). CDR1 MNHEY and CDR2 SMNVEV come from the germline V gene (reference sequence). V shed 2 bases and J shed 1 base, with 13 bases lying between them. This CDR3 is built from 16 residues. Here the CDR3 reads CASSLLAGGRTDTQYF. The DNA of the CDR3 is TGTGCCAGCAGTTTACTCGCGGGTGGACGCACAGATACGCAGTATTTT.

CDR3: CATSRVLLWLETSDNEQFF. The DNA of the CDR3 is TGTGCCACCAGCAGAGTACTATTATGGCTCGAGACGAGTGACAATGAGCAGTTCTTC. This chain joins TRBV15 and TRBJ2-1; D is uncertain. Trimming took 1 base from V and 5 from J, leaving 24 bases between them. Germline V gene lookup returns CDR1 LNHNV and CDR2 YYDKDF (reference sequence). This CDR3 region has 19 residues.

This chain connects TRBV6-5 to TRBJ2-5; the D is unclear. Germline V gene lookup returns CDR1 MNHEY and CDR2 SVGAGI. CDR3 size: 11 residues. Deletions cut 4 bases from V and 2 bases from J, with 2 bases between. The CDR3 coding sequence is TGTGCCAGCAGTTGGCAAGAGACCCAGTACTTC. It codes for CASSWQETQYF.

The rearrangement joins TRBV18 to TRBJ2-3; 13 nucleotides agree with TRBD2. Germline-derived CDR1 and CDR2 are KGHSH and LQKENI. V dropped 4 bases and J dropped 9; count of bases not matched to a gene: 1. This CDR3 comprises 13 residues. CDR3 DNA: TGTGCCAGCTCACAGGGACTAGCGGGAACGCAGTATTTT. It encodes CASSQGLAGTQYF.

The CDR3 loop reads CASSLNRATGELFF. CDR3 DNA sequence: TGTGCCAGCAGCTTAAACAGGGCCACCGGGGAGCTGTTTTTT. The chain recombines TRBV11-2 with TRBJ2-2, with a possible D match to TRBD1 (6 bases). This CDR3 is built from 14 residues. Trimming removed 2 bases from V and 4 bases from J, with 8 bases in between. CDR1 and CDR2 from the germline V gene are SGHAT and FQNNGV. The whole variable domain, filled in from reference TRBV11-2 and TRBJ2-2, reads EAGVAQSPRYKIIEKRQSVAFWCNPISGHATLYWYQQILGQGPKLLIQFQNNGVVDDSQLPKDRFSAERLKGVDSTLKIQPAKLEDSAVYLCASSLNRATGELFFGEGSRLTVL.